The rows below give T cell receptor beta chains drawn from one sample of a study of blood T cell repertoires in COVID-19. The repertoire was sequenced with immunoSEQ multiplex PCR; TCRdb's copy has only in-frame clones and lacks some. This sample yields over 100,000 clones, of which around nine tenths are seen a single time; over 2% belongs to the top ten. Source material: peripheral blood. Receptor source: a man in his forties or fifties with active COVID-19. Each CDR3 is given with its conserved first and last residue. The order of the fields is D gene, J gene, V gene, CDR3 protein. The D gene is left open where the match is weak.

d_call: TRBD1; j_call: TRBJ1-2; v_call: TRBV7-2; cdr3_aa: CASSRPGQGITF
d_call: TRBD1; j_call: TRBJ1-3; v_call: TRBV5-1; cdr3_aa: CASSVGQGGNTIYF
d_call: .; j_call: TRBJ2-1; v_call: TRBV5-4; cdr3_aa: CASSLVGRDEQFF
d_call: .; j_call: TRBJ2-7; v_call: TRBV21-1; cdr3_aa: CASSNRTGGSYEQYF
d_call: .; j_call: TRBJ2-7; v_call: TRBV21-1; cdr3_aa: CASSKADSYEQYF
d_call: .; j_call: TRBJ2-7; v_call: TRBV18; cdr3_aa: CASSPAGAREQYF
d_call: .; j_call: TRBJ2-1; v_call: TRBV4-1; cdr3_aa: CASNLGGAGWNNEQFF
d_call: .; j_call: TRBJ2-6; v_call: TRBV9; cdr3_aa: CASSVATGGANSGANVLTF
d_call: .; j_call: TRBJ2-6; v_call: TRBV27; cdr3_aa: CASSFLASANVLTF
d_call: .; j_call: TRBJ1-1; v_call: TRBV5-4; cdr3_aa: CASSLDINTEAFF
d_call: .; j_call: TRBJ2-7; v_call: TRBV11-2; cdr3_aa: CASSKTGFLSYEQYF
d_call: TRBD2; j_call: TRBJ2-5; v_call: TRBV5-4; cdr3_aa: CASRLSGGAETQETQYF
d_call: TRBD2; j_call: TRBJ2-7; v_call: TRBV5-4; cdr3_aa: CASSVPGLAGGAYEQYF
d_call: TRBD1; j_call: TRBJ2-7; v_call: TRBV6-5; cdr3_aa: CASSTGTGGGQYF
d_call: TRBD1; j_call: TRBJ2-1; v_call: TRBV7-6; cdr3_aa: CASSATGGLYNEQFF
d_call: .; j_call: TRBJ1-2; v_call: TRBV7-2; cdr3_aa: CASSSTWGGDGYTF
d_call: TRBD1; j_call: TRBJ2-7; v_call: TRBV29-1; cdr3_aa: CSVWDSFSYEQYF
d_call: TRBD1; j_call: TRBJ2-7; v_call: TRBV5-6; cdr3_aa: CASSLTGDFDEQYF
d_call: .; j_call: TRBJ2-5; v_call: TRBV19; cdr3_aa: CASSRGWETQYF
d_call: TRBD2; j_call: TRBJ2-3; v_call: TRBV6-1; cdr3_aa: CASSVWASGGVDTQYF
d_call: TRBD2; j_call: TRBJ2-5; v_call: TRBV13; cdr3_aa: CASSPRASGGQETQYF
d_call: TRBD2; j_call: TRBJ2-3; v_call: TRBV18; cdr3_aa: CASSPLAGGPRSDTQYF
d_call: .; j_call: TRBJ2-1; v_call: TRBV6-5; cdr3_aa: CASSLRGPPDEQFF
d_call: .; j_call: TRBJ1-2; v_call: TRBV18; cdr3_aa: CASSPSVLYGYTF
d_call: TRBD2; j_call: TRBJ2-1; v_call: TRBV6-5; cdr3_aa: CASSRSSGGPLGQFF
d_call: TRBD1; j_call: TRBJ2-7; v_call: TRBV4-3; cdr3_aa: CASSPGTGRYEQYF
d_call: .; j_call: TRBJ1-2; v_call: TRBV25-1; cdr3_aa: CASSDRVKGYTF
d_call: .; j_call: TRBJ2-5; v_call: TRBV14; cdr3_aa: CASSPPGNTPQETQYF
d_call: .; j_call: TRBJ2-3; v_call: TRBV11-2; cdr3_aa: CASSVVTGGGTDTQYF
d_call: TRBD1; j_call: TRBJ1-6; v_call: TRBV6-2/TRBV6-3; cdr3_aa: CASSYVPSGQANRRNSPLHF
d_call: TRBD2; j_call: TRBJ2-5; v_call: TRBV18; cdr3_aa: CASSPGLAGLQETQYF
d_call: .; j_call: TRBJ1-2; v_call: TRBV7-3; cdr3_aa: CASSLGASYGYTF
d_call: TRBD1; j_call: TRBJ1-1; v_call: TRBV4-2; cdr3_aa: CASSQPGTVNTEAFF
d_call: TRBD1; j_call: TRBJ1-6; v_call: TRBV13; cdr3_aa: CASSLGDRANSPLHF